This passage covers 15 T cell receptor beta chains from one sample sequenced in a study of cytomegalovirus exposure and HLA in healthy donors. In the PCR, 60 Vbeta and 13 Jbeta primers were used. Some clones are missing from TCRdb's copy, which holds only in-frame ones; the method was immunoSEQ multiplex PCR. The specimen's table records roughly 190,000 clones. The specimen sequenced was PBMCs. The receptors shown here come from a man aged 30 to 39 in good health and CMV-seronegative.

This sequence joins TRBV4-1 and TRBJ2-2; the match to TRBD2 covers 9 bases. CDR1 and CDR2 from the germline V gene are MGHRA and YSYEKL. V dropped 4 bases and J dropped 5; count of bases not matched to a gene: 11. The CDR3 consists of 17 residues. The CDR3 region has the DNA TGCGCCAGCAGCCCCCTCGGGTTAGCGGGAGTGACCGGGGAGCTGTTTTTT. It yields the protein CASSPLGLAGVTGELFF.

V gene TRBV28 combines with J gene TRBJ1-1; D ambiguous. Per germline, CDR1 MDHEN and CDR2 SYDVKM. V lost 3 bases, J lost 1 base, and 9 bases lay in between. The length of the CDR3 is 14 residues. DNA of the CDR3: TGTGCCAGCAGTTTTGGTGCGGCGAACACTGAAGCTTTCTTT. Protein: CASSFGAANTEAFF. Full variable domain (rest looked up from reference TRBV28 and TRBJ1-1): DVKVTQSSRYLVKRTGEKVFLECVQDMDHENMFWYRQDPGLGLRLIYFSYDVKMKEKGDIPEGYSVSREKKERFSLILESASTNQTSMYLCASSFGAANTEAFFGQGTRLTVV.

The genes are TRBV7-3 and TRBJ2-1, with 14 positions matching TRBD2. The CDR3 is 16 amino acids. Trimming took 3 bases from V and 8 from J; bases not matched to a gene: 6. The germline V gene has CDR1 SGHTA and CDR2 FQGTGA. CDR3 in amino acids: CASSLEGTSGRDEQFF. DNA for the CDR3: TGTGCCAGCAGCTTGGAGGGGACTAGCGGGAGAGATGAGCAGTTCTTC.

This sequence joins TRBV5-1 and TRBJ2-2, with 8 positions matching TRBD2. The V gene's germline CDR1 is SGHRS and CDR2 YFSETQ. The J segment lost 4 bases and the V segment lost 0 bases, leaving 5 bases of the junction unmatched. The CDR3 loop spans 16 amino acids. The CDR3 sequence is CASSLERGGTTGELFF. CDR3 nucleotide sequence: TGCGCCAGCAGCTTGGAACGGGGGGGGACCACCGGGGAGCTGTTTTTT.

The chain links TRBV2 to TRBJ2-7, with a weak D call TRBD2 (6 bases). The CDR3 runs to 15 residues. V was pared by 7 bases and J by 3 bases, with 19 bases between. Germline-derived CDR1 and CDR2 are SNHLY and FYNNEI. The CDR3 coding sequence is TGTGCCAGCATAAAAAGACTAGGTGAAATCTACGAGCAGTACTTC. Translating gives CASIKRLGEIYEQYF.

This chain uses TRBV2 with TRBJ2-7; D perhaps matches TRBD1 (5 bases). V was trimmed by 5 bases and J by 6 bases, leaving 11 bases between them. CDR3 length: 12 residues. Germline V lookup: CDR1 SNHLY, CDR2 FYNNEI. This CDR3 is CASSPDRPEQYF. The CDR3 DNA reads as TGTGCCAGCAGTCCAGACAGACCCGAGCAGTACTTC. Full variable domain (rest looked up from reference TRBV2 and TRBJ2-7): EPEVTQTPSHQVTQMGQEVILRCVPISNHLYFYWYRQILGQKVEFLVSFYNNEISEKSEIFDDQFSVERPDGSNFTLKIRSTKLEDSAMYFCASSPDRPEQYFGPGTRLTVT.

J is TRBJ2-5 and V is TRBV11-2; 8 nucleotides align to TRBD2. The CDR3 spans 12 residues. V trimming: 11 bases; J trimming: 4 bases; junction bases outside the gene matches: 6. Germline-derived CDR1 and CDR2 are SGHAT and FQNNGV. This chain's CDR3 is CAAGGDRETQYF. The CDR3 coding sequence is TGTGCCGCCGGGGGGGATAGAGAGACCCAGTACTTC. The variable domain in full, completed from reference TRBV11-2 and TRBJ2-5, reads EAGVAQSPRYKIIEKRQSVAFWCNPISGHATLYWYQQILGQGPKLLIQFQNNGVVDDSQLPKDRFSAERLKGVDSTLKIQPAKLEDSAVYLCAAGGDRETQYFGPGTRLLVL.

The chain employs TRBV5-1 and TRBJ2-1; 11 bases are a match to TRBD1. This CDR3 has 15 residues. Unmatched junction bases numbered 4, after V lost 1 base and J lost 7 bases. Germline V gene sequence: CDR1 SGHRS, CDR2 YFSETQ. The CDR3 sequence is CASSLNRDRGNEQFF. The CDR3 DNA follows: TGCGCCAGCAGCTTGAACCGGGACAGGGGGAATGAGCAGTTCTTC.

The J gene is TRBJ1-6, the V gene TRBV19; 9 bases are shared with TRBD1. Per germline, CDR1 LNHDA and CDR2 SQIVND (reference sequence). The CDR3 has 14 amino acids. V gave up 5 bases and J gave up 11 bases; unmatched junction bases: 7. This CDR3 reads CASSPGTGFAPLHF. CDR3 DNA: TGTGCCAGTAGTCCCGGGACAGGGTTCGCACCCCTCCACTTT.

This chain links TRBV5-4 with TRBJ2-7; 9 bases match TRBD1. The CDR3 has 15 amino acids. Unmatched junction bases numbered 5, after V lost 0 bases and J lost 4 bases. CDR1 and CDR2 from the germline V gene are SGHNT and YYREEE (reference sequence). CDR3 DNA sequence: TGTGCCAGCAGCTTGGAGGAGACAGGGGGGTACGAGCAGTACTTC. Translated: CASSLEETGGYEQYF.

This sequence joins TRBV19 and TRBJ2-7; 9 nucleotides align to TRBD1. The CDR3 consists of 13 residues. Germline CDR1 reads LNHDA; CDR2 reads SQIVND (reference sequence). V lost 6 bases, J lost 5 bases, and 5 bases stayed unmatched. CDR3 DNA sequence: TGTGCCAGTAGGGGACAGGGCGCCCACGAGCAGTACTTC. Translated, it gives CASRGQGAHEQYF.

This chain links TRBV27 with TRBJ2-3, with 8 bases that match TRBD2. V was pared by 6 bases and J by 2 bases, with 4 bases of the junction left unmatched. The CDR3 runs 14 residues. CDR1 and CDR2 (germline): MNHEY, SMNVEV (reference sequence). CDR3 bases: TGTGCCAGCAGACTACTAGCGGTCACAGATACGCAGTATTTT. This gives the protein CASRLLAVTDTQYF.

V is TRBV15 and J is TRBJ2-7; 7 bases fit TRBD2. This CDR3 contains 14 residues. The germline gives CDR1 LNHNV, CDR2 YYDKDF (reference sequence). Trimming removed 3 bases from V and 3 bases from J; junction bases left unmatched: 5. The CDR3 reads CATSRGGRFYEQYF. Here the CDR3 DNA reads TGTGCCACCAGCAGGGGGGGGAGATTCTACGAGCAGTACTTC.

V gene TRBV6-6 combines with J gene TRBJ2-5; TRBD1 aligns across 10 bases. With the DNA end fitting TRBJ2-7 better, the J assignment may be wrong. CDR3 size: 16 residues. Looked up from germline, CDR1 is MNHNY and CDR2 is SVGAGI (reference sequence). The CDR3 reads CASSYSRDRGGYEQYF. DNA of the CDR3: TGTGCCAGCAGTTACTCGAGGGACAGGGGAGGCTACGAGCAGTACTTC.

The rearrangement uses TRBV28 and TRBJ2-1, with no clear D. Per the germline V gene, CDR1 is MDHEN and CDR2 is SYDVKM. The germline V and J ends were trimmed by 4 bases and 6 bases, with 7 bases remaining between them. The CDR3 is 12 amino acids. The CDR3 nucleotides read TGTGCCAGCAGTTCTGAGGCCAATGAGCAGTTCTTC. Translating gives CASSSEANEQFF. The full variable domain, rest sourced from reference TRBV28 and TRBJ2-1, is DVKVTQSSRYLVKRTGEKVFLECVQDMDHENMFWYRQDPGLGLRLIYFSYDVKMKEKGDIPEGYSVSREKKERFSLILESASTNQTSMYLCASSSEANEQFFGPGTRLTVL.